This TCR beta chain was identified in a study of T cell clonality in common variable immunodeficiency. Germline V gene sequence: CDR1 MNHNS, CDR2 SASEGT. This CDR3 comprises 15 residues. Study results and limitations: Common variable immunodeficiency TCR beta sequences reportedly had fewer deletions and N-nucleotide insertions. CVID subjects had higher TCRbeta clonality than healthy controls, most marked in about a third. Shared TCRbeta clones were fewer between CVID subjects than controls.

Profiled with immunoSEQ multiplex PCR; TCRdb holds only in-frame clones, not every one. This sample has approximately 81,000 clones, each found more than once. The table lists this clone with many counts. Its antigen is currently unknown. The junction departs from germline at one end; a sequencing error may be responsible. The read ends 3 residues shy of where the CDR3 ends; the end is completed using the germline J gene. The chain is built from TRBV6-1 and TRBJ2-3, with 11 bases matching TRBD1. The receptor was isolated from a person aged 18 to 70 in good health. Sequenced: peripheral blood mononuclear cells. The DNA read from the CDR3 is TGTGCCAGCAGCGAAGGGACAGGGGGGGCAGATACG. It yields the protein CASSEGTGGADT. In full, the CDR3 reads CASSEGTGGADTQYF.